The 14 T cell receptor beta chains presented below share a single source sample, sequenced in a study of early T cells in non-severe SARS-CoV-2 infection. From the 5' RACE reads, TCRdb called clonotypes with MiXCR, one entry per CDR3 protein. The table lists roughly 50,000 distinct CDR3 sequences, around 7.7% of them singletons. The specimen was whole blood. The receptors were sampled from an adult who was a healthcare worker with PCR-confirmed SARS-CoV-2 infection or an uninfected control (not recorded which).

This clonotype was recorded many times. CDR3: CASSLTGVTEAFF. The CDR3 DNA reads as TGTGCCAGCAGCTTAACGGGAGTAACTGAAGCTTTCTTT. The chain employs TRBV7-3 and TRBJ1-1; unclear D gene. The CDR3 extends over 13 amino acids. Trimming removed 0 bases at V and 5 bases at J, with 7 bases between. Germline CDR1 SGHTA, CDR2 FQGTGA.

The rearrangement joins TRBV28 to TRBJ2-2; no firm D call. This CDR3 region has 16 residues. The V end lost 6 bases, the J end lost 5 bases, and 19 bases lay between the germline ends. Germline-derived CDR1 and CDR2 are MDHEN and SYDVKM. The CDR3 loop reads CASRLTGPLLTGELFF. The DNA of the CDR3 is TGTGCCAGCAGATTAACCGGACCCCTATTAACCGGGGAGCTGTTTTTT.

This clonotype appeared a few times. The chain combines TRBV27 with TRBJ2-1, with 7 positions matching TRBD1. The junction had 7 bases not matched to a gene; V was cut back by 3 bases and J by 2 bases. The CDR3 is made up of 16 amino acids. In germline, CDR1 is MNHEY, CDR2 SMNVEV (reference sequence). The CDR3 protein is CASSFLTGVAYNEQFF. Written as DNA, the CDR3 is TGTGCCAGCAGTTTTCTAACAGGGGTTGCCTACAATGAGCAGTTCTTC.

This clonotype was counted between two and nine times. The chain's CDR3 is CASTGKGTSGDTQYF. CDR3 nucleotide sequence: TGTGCCAGCACGGGGAAAGGGACTAGTGGGGATACGCAGTATTTT. The chain recombines TRBV6-6 with TRBJ2-3, with 8 bases that match TRBD2. The CDR3 has 15 residues. The germline V gene encodes CDR1 MNHNY and CDR2 SVGAGI (reference sequence). After removal of 7 bases from V and 6 bases from J, the junction contained 12 bases not matched to a gene.

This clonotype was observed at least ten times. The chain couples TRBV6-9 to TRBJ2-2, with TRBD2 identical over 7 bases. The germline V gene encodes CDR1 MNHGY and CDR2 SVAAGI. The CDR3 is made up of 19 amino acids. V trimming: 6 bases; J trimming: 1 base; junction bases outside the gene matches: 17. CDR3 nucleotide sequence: TGTGCCAGCAGAGGGTATAGGGGACTACCCCGAGGGAACACCGGGGAGCTGTTTTTT. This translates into CASRGYRGLPRGNTGELFF.

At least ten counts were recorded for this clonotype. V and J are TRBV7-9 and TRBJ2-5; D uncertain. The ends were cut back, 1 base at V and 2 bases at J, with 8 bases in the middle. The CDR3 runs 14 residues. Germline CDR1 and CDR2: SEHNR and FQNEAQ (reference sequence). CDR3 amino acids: CASSLGTAQETQYF. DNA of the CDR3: TGTGCCAGCAGCTTAGGCACAGCTCAAGAGACCCAGTACTTC.

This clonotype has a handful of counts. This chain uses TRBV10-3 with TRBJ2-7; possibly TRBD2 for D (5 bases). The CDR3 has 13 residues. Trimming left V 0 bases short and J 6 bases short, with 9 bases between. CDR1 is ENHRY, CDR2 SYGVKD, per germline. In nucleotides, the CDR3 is TGTGCCATCAGTGAGTCTCGGGGAAGCGAGCAGTACTTC. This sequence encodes CAISESRGSEQYF.

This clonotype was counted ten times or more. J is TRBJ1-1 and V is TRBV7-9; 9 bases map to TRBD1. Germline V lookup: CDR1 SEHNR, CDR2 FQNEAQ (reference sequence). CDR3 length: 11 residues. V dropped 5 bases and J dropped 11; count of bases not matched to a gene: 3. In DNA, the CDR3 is TGTGCCAGCAGCCGGGACAGGGAGGCTTTCTTT. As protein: CASSRDREAFF.

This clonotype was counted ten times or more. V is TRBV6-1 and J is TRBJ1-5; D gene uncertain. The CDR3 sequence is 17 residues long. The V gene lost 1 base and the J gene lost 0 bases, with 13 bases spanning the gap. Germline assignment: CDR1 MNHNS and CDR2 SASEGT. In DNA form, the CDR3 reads TGTGCCAGCAGTGAAGATATGTGGATGAATAGCAATCAGCCCCAGCATTTT. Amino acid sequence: CASSEDMWMNSNQPQHF.

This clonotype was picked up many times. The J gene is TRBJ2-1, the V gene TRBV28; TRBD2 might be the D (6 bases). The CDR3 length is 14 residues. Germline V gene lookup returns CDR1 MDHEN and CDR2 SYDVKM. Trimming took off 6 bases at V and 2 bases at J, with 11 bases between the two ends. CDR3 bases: TGTGCCAGCAGGTCGGGGGACCCCTACAATGAGCAGTTCTTC. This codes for CASRSGDPYNEQFF.

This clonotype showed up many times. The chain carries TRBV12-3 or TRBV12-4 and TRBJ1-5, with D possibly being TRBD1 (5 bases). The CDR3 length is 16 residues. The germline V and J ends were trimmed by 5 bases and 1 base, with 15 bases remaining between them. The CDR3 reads CASSPTQGRSNQPQHF. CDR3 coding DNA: TGTGCCAGCAGTCCAACCCAGGGACGAAGCAATCAGCCCCAGCATTTT.

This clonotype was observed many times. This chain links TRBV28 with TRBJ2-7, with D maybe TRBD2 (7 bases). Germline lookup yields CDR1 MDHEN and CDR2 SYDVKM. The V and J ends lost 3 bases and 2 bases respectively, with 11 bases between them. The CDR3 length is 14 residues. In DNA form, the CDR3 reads TGTGCCAGCAGTTTGGGAGGGGGGACCTACGAGCAGTACTTC. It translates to CASSLGGGTYEQYF. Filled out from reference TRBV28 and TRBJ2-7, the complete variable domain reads DVKVTQSSRYLVKRTGEKVFLECVQDMDHENMFWYRQDPGLGLRLIYFSYDVKMKEKGDIPEGYSVSREKKERFSLILESASTNQTSMYLCASSLGGGTYEQYFGPGTRLTVT.

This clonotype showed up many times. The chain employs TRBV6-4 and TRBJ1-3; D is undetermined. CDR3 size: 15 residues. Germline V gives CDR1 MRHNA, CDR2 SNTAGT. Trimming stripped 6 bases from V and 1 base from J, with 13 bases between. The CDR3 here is CASSSRTRSGNTIYF. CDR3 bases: TGTGCCAGCAGCTCCCGGACCCGGTCTGGAAACACCATATATTTT.

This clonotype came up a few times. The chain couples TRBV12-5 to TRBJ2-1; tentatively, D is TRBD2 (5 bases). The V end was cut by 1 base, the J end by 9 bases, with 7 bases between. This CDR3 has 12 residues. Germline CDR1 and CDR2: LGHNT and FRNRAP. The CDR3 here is CASGLAGSEQFF. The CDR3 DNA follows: TGTGCTAGTGGTTTGGCTGGGAGTGAGCAGTTCTTC.